This T cell receptor beta chain was found in a study of cytomegalovirus exposure and HLA in healthy donors. On the study more broadly: Out of 150 million to 200 million T cells, an earlier analysis found fewer than 140 million unique TCR beta sequences in total.

Primers for the PCR totalled 60 Vbeta and 13 Jbeta. Clones were sequenced by immunoSEQ multiplex PCR, and TCRdb holds only the in-frame ones, with some missing. The sample shows 100,000 to 150,000 clones, approximately 10% of them seen only once. The CDR3 is 13 residues long. J was trimmed by 3 bases and V by 4 bases; bases with no gene match: 4. Looked up from germline, CDR1 is SGHTS and CDR2 is YDEGEE. The source is a woman aged 18-29 years in good health and CMV-seropositive. Sequencing used PBMCs. This chain uses TRBV5-8 with TRBJ2-7; the match to TRBD1 covers 7 bases. The CDR3 DNA is TGTGCCAGCAGCAGACAGGGTGGCTACGAGCAGTACTTC. Its protein is CASSRQGGYEQYF.